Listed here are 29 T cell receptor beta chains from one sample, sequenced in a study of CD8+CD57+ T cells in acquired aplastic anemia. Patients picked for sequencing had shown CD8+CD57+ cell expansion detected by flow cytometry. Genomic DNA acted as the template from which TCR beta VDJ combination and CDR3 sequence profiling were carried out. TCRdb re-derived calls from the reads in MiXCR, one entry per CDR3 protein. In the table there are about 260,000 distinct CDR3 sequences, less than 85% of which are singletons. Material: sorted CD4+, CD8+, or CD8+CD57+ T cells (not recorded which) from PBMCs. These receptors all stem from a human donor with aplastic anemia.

The DNA for the CDR3 is TGTGCCAGCAGCGGGGTAGCGGGAGATTCCTACAATGAGCAGTTCTTC. Its translation: CASSGVAGDSYNEQFF. V gene TRBV7-9 combines with J gene TRBJ2-1; 9 nucleotides agree with TRBD2. The germline V gene has CDR1 SEHNR and CDR2 FQNEAQ (reference sequence). With V trimmed by 5 bases and J by 1 base, 6 bases remained unmatched. The CDR3 is 16 residues long.

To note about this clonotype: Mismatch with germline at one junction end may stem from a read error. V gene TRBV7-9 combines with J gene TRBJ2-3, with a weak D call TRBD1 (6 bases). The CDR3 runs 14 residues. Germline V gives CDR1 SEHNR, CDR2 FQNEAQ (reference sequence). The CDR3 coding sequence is TGTGCCAGCAGCTCCGCTACAGGGAGCGAAGCGCTCTTTTTT. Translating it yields CASSSATGSEALFF.

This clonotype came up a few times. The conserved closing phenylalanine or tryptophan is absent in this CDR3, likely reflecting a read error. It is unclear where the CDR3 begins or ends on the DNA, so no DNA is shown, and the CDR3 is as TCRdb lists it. The CDR3: CASSQGQGRPTCS. The chain combines TRBV7-8 with TRBJ2-3; TRBD1, the table's D call, lacks a check against the DNA. Germline values: CDR1 SGHVS, CDR2 FQNEAQ. The CDR3 region is 13 residues in length, termini included.

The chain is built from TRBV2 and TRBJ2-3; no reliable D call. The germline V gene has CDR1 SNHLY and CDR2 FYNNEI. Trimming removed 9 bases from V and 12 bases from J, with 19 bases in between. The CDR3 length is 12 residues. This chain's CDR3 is CARRKDQETQYF. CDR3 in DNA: TGTGCCAGACGGAAGGACCAAGAGACCCAGTATTTT.

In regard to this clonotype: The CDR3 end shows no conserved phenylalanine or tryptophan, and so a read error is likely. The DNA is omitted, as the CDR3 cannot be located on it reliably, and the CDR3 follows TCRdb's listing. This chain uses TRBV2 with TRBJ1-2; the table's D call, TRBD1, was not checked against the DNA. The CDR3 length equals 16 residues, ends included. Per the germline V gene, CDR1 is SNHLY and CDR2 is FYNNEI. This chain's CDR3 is CASGDGGTDMQYFYTG.

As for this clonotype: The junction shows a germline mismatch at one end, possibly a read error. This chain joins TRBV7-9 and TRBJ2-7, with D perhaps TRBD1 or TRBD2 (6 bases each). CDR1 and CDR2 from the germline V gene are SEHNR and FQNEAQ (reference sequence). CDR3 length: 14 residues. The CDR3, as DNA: TGTGCCAGCAGCCATCGTATGACAGGCTGGAGGGATGAGTTC. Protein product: CASSHRMTGWRDEF.

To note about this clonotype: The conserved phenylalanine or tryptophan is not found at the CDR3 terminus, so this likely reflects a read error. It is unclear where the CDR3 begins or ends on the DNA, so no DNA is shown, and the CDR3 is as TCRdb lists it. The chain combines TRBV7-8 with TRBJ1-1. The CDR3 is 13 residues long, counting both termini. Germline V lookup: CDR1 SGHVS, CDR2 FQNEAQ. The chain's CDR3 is CASSLAGVTDTQY.

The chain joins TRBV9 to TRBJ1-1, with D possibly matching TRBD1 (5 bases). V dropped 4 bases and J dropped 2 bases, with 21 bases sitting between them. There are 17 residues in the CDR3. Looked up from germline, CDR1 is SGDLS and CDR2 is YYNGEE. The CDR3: CASSRGRGTEGNTEAFF. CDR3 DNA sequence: TGTGCCAGCAGCCGGGGGAGGGGCACAGAAGGAAACACTGAAGCTTTCTTT.

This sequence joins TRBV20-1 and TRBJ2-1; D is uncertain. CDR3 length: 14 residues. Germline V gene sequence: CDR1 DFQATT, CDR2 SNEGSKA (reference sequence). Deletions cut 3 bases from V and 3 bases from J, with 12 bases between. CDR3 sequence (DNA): TGCAGTGCTAGGGCCGGAAACGGCTACAATGAGCAGTTCTTC. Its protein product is CSARAGNGYNEQFF.

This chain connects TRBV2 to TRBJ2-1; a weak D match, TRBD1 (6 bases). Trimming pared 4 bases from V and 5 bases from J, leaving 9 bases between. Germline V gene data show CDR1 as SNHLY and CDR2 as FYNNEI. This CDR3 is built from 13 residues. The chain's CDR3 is CASSGTVNNEQFF. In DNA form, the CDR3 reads TGTGCCAGCAGTGGGACAGTGAACAATGAGCAGTTCTTC.

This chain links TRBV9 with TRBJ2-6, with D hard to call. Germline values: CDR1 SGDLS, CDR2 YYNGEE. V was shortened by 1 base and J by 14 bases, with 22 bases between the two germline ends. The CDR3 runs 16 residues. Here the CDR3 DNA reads TGTGCCAGCAGCGTACCGGGTCTGGAAGGAAACACCATCCTGACTTTC. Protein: CASSVPGLEGNTILTF.

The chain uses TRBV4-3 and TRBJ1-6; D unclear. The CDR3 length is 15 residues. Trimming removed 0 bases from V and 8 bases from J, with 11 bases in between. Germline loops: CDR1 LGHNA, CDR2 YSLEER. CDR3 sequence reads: CASSQDRSSDSPLHF. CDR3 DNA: TGCGCCAGCAGCCAAGACAGGTCCAGTGATTCACCCCTCCACTTT.

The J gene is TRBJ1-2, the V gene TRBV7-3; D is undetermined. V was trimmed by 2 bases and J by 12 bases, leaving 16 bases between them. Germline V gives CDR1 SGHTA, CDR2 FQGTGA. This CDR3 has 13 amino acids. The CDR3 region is CASSLVTGHDNTF. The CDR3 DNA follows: TGTGCCAGCAGCTTAGTGACGGGTCATGATAACACCTTC.

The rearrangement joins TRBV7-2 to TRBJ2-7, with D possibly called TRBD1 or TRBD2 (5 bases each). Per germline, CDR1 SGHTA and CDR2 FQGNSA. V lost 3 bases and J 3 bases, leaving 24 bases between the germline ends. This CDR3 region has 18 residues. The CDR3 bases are TGTGCCAGCAGCTTGACTCGGGACGGCGCCGATCGCTACTACGAGCAGTACGTC. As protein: CASSLTRDGADRYYEQYV.

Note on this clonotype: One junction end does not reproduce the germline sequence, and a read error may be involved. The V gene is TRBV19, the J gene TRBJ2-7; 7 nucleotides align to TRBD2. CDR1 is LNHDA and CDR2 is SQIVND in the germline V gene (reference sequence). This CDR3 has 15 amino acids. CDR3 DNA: TGTGCCAGTAGTATAGCTAGCGGAGCCTCCAACGAGCAGTACTTC. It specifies CASSIASGASNEQYF.

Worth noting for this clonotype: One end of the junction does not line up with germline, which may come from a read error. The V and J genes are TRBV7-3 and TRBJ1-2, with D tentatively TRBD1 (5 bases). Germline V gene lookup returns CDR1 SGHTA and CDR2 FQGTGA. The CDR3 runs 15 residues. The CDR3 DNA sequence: TGTGCCAGCAGCTTGGGGGGGATGGCTAACTATGGCGACACCTTC. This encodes CASSLGGMANYGDTF.

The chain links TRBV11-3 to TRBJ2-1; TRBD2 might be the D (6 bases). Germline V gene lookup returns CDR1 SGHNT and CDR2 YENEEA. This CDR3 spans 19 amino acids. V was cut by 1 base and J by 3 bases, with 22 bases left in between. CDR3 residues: CASSLVRTGGIHDYNEQFF. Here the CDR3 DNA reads TGTGCCAGCAGCTTAGTGCGGACTGGCGGGATCCATGACTACAATGAGCAGTTCTTC. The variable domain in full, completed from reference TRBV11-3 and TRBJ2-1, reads EAGVVQSPRYKIIEKKQPVAFWCNPISGHNTLYWYLQNLGQGPELLIRYENEEAVDDSQLPKDRFSAERLKGVDSTLKIQPAELGDSAVYLCASSLVRTGGIHDYNEQFFGPGTRLTVL.

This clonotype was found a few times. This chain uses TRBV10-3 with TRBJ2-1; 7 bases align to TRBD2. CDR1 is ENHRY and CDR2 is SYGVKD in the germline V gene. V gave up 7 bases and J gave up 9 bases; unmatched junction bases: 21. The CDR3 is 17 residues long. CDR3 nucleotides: TGTGCCATCACGACTAGCAGCTTGGATCCAGCGGGGCTTGAGCAGTTCTTC. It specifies CAITTSSLDPAGLEQFF.

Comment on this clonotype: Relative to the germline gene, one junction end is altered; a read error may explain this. The CDR3 loop reads CASSYQAGGNTEELFF. The CDR3 nucleotides are TGTGCCAGCAGCTACCAGGCGGGGGGGAACACCGAGGAGCTGTTTTTT. The chain carries TRBV7-3 and TRBJ2-2; 9 bases are a match to TRBD2. Per the germline V gene, CDR1 is SGHTA and CDR2 is FQGTGA. The CDR3 has 16 residues. The complete variable domain, with remaining parts taken from reference TRBV7-3 and TRBJ2-2, reads GAGVSQTPSNKVTEKGKYVELRCDPISGHTALYWYRQSLGQGPEFLIYFQGTGAADDSGLPNDRFFAVRPEGSVSTLKIQRTERGDSAVYLCASSYQAGGNTEELFFGEGSRLTVL.

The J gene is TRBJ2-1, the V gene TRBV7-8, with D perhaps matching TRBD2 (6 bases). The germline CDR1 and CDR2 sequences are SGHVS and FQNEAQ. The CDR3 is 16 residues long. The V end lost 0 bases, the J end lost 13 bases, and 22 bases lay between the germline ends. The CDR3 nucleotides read TGTGCCAGCAGCTTAGCGAGAGGTCCGGGTAGGGAGGATCAGTTCTTC. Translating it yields CASSLARGPGREDQFF.

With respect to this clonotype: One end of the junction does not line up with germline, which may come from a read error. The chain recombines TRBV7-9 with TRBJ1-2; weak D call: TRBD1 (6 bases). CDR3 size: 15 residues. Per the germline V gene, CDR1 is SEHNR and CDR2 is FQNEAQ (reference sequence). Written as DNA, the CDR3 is TGTGCCAGCAGCTTGACAGGAAGCGCCGACAATGGCGACACCTTC. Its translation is CASSLTGSADNGDTF.

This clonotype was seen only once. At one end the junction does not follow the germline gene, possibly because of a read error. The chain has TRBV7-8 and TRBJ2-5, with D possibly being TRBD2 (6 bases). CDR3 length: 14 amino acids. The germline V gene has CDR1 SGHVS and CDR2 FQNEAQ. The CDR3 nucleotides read TGTGCCAACAGGTTAGCGGCAGACCACGAGACGCAGTACTTC. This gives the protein CANRLAADHETQYF.

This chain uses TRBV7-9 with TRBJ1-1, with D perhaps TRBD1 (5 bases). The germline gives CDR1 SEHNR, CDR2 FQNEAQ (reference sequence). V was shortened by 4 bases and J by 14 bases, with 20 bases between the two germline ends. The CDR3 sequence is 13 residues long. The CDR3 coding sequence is TGTGCCAGCAGCTCTAATACAGGCGGTGAGGGCTTCTTT. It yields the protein CASSSNTGGEGFF.

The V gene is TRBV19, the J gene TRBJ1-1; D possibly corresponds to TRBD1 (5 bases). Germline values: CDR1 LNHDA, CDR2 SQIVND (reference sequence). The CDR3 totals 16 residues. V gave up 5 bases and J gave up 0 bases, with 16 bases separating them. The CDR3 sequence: CASSADSAPMNTEAFF. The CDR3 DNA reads TGTGCCAGTAGTGCTGACAGCGCCCCGATGAACACTGAAGCTTTCTTT.

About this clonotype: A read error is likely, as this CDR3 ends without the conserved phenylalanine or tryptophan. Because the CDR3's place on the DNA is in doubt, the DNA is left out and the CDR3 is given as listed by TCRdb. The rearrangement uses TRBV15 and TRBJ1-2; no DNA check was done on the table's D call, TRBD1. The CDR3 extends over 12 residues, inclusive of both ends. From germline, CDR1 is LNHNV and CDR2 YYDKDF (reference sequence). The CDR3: CATKQGSYGYTL.

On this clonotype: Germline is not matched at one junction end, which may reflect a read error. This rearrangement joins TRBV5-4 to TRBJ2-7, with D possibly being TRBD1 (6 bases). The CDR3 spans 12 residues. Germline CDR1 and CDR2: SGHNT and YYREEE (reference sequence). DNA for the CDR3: TGTGCCAGCAGCCAAGCTGAAACAGGGTCTATTTTC. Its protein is CASSQAETGSIF.

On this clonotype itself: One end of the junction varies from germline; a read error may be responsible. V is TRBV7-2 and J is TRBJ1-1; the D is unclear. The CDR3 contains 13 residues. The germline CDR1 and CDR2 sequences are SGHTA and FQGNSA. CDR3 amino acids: CASSFPGNTEAQF. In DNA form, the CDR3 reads TGTGCCAGCAGCTTTCCAGGCAACACTGAAGCTCAGTTT.

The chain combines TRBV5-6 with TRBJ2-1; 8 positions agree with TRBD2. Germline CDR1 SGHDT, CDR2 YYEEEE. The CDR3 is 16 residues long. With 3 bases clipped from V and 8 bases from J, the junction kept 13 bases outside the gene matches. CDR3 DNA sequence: TGTGCCAGCAGCTATCTCTATGGCGGGGGGAGCGATGAGCAGTTCTTC. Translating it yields CASSYLYGGGSDEQFF.

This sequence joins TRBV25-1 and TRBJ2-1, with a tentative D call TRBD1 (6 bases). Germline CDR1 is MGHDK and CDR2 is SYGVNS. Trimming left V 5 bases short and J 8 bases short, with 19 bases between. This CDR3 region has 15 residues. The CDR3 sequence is CASSPTATQGDEQFF. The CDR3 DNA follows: TGTGCCAGCAGTCCGACGGCCACACAGGGTGATGAGCAGTTCTTC.